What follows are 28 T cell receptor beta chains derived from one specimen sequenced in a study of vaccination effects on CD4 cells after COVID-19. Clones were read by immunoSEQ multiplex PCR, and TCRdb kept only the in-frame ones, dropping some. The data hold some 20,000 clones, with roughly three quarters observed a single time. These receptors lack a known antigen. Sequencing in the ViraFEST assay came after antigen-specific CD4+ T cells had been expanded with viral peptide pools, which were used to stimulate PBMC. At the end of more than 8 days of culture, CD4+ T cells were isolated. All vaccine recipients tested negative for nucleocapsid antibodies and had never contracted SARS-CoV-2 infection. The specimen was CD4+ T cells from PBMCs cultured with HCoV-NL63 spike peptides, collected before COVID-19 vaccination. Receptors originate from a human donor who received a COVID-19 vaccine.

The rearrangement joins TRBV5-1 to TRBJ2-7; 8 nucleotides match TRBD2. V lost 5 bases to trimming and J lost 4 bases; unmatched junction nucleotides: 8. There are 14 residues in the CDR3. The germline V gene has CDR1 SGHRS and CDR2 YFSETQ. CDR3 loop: CASSRRGASYEQYF. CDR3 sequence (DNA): TGCGCCAGCAGTCGGCGGGGGGCCTCATACGAGCAGTACTTC.

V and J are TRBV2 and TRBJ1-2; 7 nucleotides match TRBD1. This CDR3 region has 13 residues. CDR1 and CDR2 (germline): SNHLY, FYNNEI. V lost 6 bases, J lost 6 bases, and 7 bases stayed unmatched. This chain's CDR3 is CASSPYGTDGYTF. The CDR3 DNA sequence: TGTGCCAGCAGCCCATACGGGACAGATGGCTACACCTTC.

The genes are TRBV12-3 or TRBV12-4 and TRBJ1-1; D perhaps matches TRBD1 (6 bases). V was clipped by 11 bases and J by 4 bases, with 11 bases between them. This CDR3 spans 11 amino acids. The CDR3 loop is CALQGSTEAFF. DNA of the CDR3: TGTGCCCTACAGGGATCCACTGAAGCTTTCTTT.

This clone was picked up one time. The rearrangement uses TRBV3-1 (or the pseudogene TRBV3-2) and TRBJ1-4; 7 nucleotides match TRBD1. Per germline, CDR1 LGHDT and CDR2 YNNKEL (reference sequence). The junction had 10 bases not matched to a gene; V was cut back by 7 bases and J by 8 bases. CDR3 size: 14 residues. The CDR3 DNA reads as TGTGCCAGCACCGTTTCGCAGGGGGGCGAAAAACTGTTTTTT. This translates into CASTVSQGGEKLFF.

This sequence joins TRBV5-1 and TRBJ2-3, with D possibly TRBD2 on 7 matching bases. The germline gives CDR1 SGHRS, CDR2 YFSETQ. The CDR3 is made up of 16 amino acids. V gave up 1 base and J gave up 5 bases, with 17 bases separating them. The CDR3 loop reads CASSLRGGANGDTQYF. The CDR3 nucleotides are TGCGCCAGCAGCTTGAGGGGGGGCGCGAATGGAGATACGCAGTATTTT.

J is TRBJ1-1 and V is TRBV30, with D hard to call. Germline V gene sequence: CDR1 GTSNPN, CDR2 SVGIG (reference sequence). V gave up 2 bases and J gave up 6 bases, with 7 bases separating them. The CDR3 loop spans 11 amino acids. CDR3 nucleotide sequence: TGTGCCTGGAGTAGGGTCTCTGAAGCTTTCTTT. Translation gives CAWSRVSEAFF.

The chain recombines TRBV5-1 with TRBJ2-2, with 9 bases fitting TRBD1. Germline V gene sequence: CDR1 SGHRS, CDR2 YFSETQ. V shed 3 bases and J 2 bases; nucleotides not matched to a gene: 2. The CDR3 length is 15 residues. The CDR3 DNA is TGCGCCAGCAGCTGGGGACAGGGCAACACCGGGGAGCTGTTTTTT. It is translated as CASSWGQGNTGELFF.

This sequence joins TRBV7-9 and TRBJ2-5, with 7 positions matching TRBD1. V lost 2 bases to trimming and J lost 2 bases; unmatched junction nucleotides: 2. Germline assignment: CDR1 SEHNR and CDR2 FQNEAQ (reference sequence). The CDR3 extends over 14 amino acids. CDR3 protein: CASSLRQGQETQYF. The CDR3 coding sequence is TGTGCCAGCAGCTTACGACAGGGTCAAGAGACCCAGTACTTC. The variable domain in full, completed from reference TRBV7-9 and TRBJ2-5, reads DTGVSQNPRHKITKRGQNVTFRCDPISEHNRLYWYRQTLGQGPEFLTYFQNEAQLEKSRLLSDRFSAERPKGSFSTLEIQRTEQGDSAMYLCASSLRQGQETQYFGPGTRLLVL.

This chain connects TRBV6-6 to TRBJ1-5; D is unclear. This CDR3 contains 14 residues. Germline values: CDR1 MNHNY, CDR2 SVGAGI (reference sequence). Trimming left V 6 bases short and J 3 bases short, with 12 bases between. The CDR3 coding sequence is TGTGCCAGCAGCTGGACGGAAGCCAATCAGCCCCAGCATTTT. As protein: CASSWTEANQPQHF.

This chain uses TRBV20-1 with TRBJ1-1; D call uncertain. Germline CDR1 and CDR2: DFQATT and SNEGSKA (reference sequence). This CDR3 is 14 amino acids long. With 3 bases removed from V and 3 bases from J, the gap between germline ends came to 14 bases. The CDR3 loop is CSASPLGRDTEAFF. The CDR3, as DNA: TGCAGTGCTAGTCCCCTGGGTCGTGACACTGAAGCTTTCTTT.

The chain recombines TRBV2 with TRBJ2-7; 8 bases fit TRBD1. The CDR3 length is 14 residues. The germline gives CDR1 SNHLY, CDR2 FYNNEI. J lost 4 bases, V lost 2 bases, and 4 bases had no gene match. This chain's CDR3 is CASSEQGAVYEQYF. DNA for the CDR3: TGTGCCAGCAGTGAACAGGGGGCGGTTTACGAGCAGTACTTC.

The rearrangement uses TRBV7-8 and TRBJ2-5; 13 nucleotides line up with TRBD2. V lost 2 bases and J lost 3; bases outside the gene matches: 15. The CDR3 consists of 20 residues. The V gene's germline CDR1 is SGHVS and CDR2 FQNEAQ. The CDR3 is CASSLTLPGLAGQLKETQYF. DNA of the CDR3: TGTGCCAGCAGCTTAACTCTCCCGGGACTAGCGGGACAACTGAAAGAGACCCAGTACTTC. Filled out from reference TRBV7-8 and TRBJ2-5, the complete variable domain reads GAGVSQSPRYKVAKRGQDVALRCDPISGHVSLFWYQQALGQGPEFLTYFQNEAQLDKSGLPSDRFFAERPEGSVSTLKIQRTQQEDSAVYLCASSLTLPGLAGQLKETQYFGPGTRLLVL.

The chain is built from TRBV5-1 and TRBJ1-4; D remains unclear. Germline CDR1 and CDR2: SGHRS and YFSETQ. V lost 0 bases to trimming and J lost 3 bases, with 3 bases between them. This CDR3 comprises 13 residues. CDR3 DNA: TGCGCCAGCAGCTTGGTCCCTAATGAAAAACTGTTTTTT. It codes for CASSLVPNEKLFF.

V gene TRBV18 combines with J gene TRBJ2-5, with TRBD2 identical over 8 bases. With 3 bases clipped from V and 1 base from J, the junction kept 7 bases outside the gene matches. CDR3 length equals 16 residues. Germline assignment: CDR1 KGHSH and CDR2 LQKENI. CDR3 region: CASSPIAGTIQETQYF. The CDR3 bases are TGTGCCAGCTCACCTATAGCGGGGACGATCCAAGAGACCCAGTACTTC.

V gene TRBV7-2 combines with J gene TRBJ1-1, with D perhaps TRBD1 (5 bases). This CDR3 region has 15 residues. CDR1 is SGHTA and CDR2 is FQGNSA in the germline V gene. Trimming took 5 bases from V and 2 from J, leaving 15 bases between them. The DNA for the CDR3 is TGTGCCAGCAGCCCAGCGGGGGGTAGTAACACTGAAGCTTTCTTT. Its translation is CASSPAGGSNTEAFF.

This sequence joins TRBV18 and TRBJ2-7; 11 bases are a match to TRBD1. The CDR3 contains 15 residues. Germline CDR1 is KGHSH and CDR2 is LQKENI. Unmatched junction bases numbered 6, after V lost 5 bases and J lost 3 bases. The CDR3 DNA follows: TGTGCCAGCTCAGGCCCCGGGACAGGGGGCTACGAGCAGTACTTC. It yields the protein CASSGPGTGGYEQYF. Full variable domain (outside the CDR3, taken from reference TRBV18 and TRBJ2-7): NAGVMQNPRHLVRRRGQEARLRCSPMKGHSHVYWYRQLPEEGLKFMVYLQKENIIDESGMPKERFSAEFPKEGPSILRIQQVVRGDSAAYFCASSGPGTGGYEQYFGPGTRLTVT.

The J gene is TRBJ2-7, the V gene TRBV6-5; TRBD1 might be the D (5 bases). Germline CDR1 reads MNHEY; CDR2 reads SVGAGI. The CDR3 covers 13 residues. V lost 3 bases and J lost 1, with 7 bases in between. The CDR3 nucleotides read TGTGCCAGCAGTTATAGACAGTCCTACGAGCAGTACTTC. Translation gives CASSYRQSYEQYF.

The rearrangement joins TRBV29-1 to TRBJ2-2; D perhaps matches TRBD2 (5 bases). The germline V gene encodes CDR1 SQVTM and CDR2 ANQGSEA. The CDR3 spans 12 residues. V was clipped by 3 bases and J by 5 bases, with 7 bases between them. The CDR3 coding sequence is TGCAGCGTTGATTGGAGGACCGGGGAGCTGTTTTTT. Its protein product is CSVDWRTGELFF.

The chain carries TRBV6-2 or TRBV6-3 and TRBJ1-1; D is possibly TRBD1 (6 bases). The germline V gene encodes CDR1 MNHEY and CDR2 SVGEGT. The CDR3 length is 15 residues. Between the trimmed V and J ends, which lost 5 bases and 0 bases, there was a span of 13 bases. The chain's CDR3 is CASSTWTALNTEAFF. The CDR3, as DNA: TGTGCCAGCAGTACATGGACAGCCCTGAACACTGAAGCTTTCTTT.

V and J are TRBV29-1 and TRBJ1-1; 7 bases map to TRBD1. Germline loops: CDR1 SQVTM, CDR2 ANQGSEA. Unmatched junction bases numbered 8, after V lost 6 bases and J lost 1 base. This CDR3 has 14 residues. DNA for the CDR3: TGCAGCGTAACCAGGGGGATCGGGAACACTGAAGCTTTCTTT. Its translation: CSVTRGIGNTEAFF.

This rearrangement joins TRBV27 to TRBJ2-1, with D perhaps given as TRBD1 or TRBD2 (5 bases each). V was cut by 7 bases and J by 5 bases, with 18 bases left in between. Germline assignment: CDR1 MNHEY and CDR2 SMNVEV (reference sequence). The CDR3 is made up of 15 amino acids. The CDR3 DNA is TGTGCCAGCACAAACGCCGGGGACGAACACAATGAGCAGTTCTTC. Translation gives CASTNAGDEHNEQFF.

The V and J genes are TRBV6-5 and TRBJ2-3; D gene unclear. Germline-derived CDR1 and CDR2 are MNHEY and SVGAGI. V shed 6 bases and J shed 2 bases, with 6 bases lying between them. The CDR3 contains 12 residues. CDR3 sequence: CASRLITDTQYF. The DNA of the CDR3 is TGTGCCAGCAGACTCATCACAGATACGCAGTATTTT.

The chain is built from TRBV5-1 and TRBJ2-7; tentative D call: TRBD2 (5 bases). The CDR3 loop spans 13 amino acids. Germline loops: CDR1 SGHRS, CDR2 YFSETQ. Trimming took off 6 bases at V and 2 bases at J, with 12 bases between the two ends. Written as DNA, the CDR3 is TGCGCCAGCAAAATGAGCGGTACCTACGAGCAGTACTTC. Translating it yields CASKMSGTYEQYF.

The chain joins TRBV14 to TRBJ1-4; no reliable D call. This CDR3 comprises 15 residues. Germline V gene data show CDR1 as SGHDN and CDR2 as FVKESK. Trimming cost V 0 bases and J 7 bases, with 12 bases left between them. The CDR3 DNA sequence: TGTGCCAGCAGCCAAGATTCGCGAAAGGGTGAAAAACTGTTTTTT. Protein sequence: CASSQDSRKGEKLFF.

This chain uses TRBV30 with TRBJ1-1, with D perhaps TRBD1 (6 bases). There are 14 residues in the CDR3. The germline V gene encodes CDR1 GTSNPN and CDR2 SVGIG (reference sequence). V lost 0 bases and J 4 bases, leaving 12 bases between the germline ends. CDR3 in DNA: TGTGCCTGGAGTGTAGGGGGGACGAGCACTGAAGCTTTCTTT. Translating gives CAWSVGGTSTEAFF.

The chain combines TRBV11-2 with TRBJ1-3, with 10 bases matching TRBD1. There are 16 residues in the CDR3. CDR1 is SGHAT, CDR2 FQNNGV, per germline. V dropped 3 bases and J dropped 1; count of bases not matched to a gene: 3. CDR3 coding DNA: TGTGCCAGCAGCTTTGGGACAGGGGTTTCTGGAAACACCATATATTTT. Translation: CASSFGTGVSGNTIYF.

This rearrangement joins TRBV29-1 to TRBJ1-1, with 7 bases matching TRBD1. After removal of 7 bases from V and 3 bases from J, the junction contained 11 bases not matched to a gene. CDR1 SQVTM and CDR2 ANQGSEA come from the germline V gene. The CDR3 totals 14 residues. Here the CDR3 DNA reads TGCAGCGCTCGGGACAGCCAAGTTCACACTGAAGCTTTCTTT. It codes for CSARDSQVHTEAFF.

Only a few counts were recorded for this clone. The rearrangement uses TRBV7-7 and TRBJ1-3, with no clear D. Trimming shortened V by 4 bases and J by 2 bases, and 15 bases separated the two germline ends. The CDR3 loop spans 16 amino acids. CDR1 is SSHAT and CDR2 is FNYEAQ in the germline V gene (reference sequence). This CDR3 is CASSSSPGFTGNTIYF. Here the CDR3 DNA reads TGTGCCAGCAGCTCCTCCCCGGGATTTACTGGAAACACCATATATTTT.